One sample yielded the 26 T cell receptor beta chains listed below, sequenced in a study of long-term antiretroviral therapy in people with HIV. It was version v3.0 of the immunoSEQ assay that was run at survey level. Clones were sequenced by immunoSEQ multiplex PCR, and TCRdb holds only the in-frame ones, with some missing. This table has approximately 26,000 clones, 85% appearing once. This sample comprised unsorted PBMCs, obtained 2.3 years after starting antiretroviral therapy. These receptor sequences come from a man in his forties or fifties with HIV.

The chain is built from TRBV13 and TRBJ2-5, with TRBD1 identical over 7 bases. The ends lost 5 bases at V and 2 bases at J; junction bases unmatched: 5. The germline V gene encodes CDR1 PRHDT and CDR2 FYEKMQ (reference sequence). The CDR3 length is 14 residues. The CDR3 here is CASSTRQGQETQYF. CDR3 DNA sequence: TGTGCCAGCAGCACAAGACAGGGACAAGAGACCCAGTACTTC.

V gene TRBV6-6 combines with J gene TRBJ1-2; no clear D gene. V dropped 5 bases and J dropped 0 bases, with 13 bases sitting between them. The length of the CDR3 is 15 residues. Germline assignment: CDR1 MNHNY and CDR2 SVGAGI (reference sequence). For the CDR3, the DNA is TGTGCCAGCAGTGACCCTGCGGCTGCTAACTATGGCTACACCTTC. This sequence encodes CASSDPAAANYGYTF.

V and J are TRBV4-1 and TRBJ2-2; perhaps TRBD2 as D (6 bases). Germline V gives CDR1 MGHRA, CDR2 YSYEKL. Trimming took off 5 bases at V and 8 bases at J, with 15 bases between the two ends. The CDR3 has 14 amino acids. The CDR3 sequence: CASSGTVPGGELFF. The CDR3 DNA reads TGCGCCAGCAGCGGGACTGTACCTGGAGGGGAGCTGTTTTTT.

This clone was observed once. V usage is TRBV7-8 and J usage is TRBJ2-7; D uncertain. The CDR3 spans 17 residues. Germline CDR1 SGHVS, CDR2 FQNEAQ. V shed 0 bases and J shed 3 bases, with 18 bases lying between them. CDR3 loop: CASSLARQELFNYEQYF. The CDR3 DNA is TGTGCCAGCAGCTTAGCAAGGCAGGAACTATTTAACTACGAGCAGTACTTC.

This clone came up a few times. The V gene is TRBV5-1, the J gene TRBJ1-2, with 11 bases matching TRBD1. The CDR3 sequence is 14 residues long. Trimming cost V 3 bases and J 7 bases; bases outside gene matches: 5. CDR1 SGHRS and CDR2 YFSETQ come from the germline V gene. Here the CDR3 reads CASSWGQGVAGYTF. The CDR3 DNA reads TGCGCCAGCAGCTGGGGACAGGGGGTAGCTGGCTACACCTTC.

This sequence joins TRBV6-1 and TRBJ2-7, with D uncertain. In germline, CDR1 is MNHNS, CDR2 SASEGT. This CDR3 has 15 residues. With 2 bases removed from V and 0 bases from J, the gap between germline ends came to 11 bases. The CDR3 coding sequence is TGTGCCAGCAGTGAATTTAGGGCAAGCTCCTACGAGCAGTACTTC. Encoded protein: CASSEFRASSYEQYF.

In its sample, this clone was seen a few times. The chain combines TRBV28 with TRBJ1-1; 7 bases map to TRBD1. The CDR3 loop spans 15 amino acids. V lost 1 base, J lost 4 bases, and 6 bases stayed unmatched. Per germline, CDR1 MDHEN and CDR2 SYDVKM. The CDR3 is CASSLLGDSSTEAFF. CDR3 bases: TGTGCCAGCAGTTTATTGGGGGACAGTTCCACTGAAGCTTTCTTT.

The CDR3 DNA sequence: TGTGCCAGTTCCCCCGATGCGGGAGGATTCTCCTACGAGCAGTACTTC. Translation gives CASSPDAGGFSYEQYF. The chain has TRBV19 and TRBJ2-7, with TRBD2 matching 8 bases. CDR3 length equals 16 residues. With 8 bases clipped from V and 0 bases from J, the junction kept 12 bases outside the gene matches. Germline lookup yields CDR1 LNHDA and CDR2 SQIVND (reference sequence).

The chain couples TRBV5-6 to TRBJ1-2, with a tentative D call TRBD1 (6 bases). The CDR3 is 15 residues long. Trimming pared 5 bases from V and 5 bases from J, leaving 19 bases between. CDR1 and CDR2 (germline): SGHDT, YYEEEE. CDR3 coding DNA: TGTGCCAGCAGGGGGGCAGAAGGCCCCGGGTATGGCTACACCTTC. Protein: CASRGAEGPGYGYTF.

The genes are TRBV19 and TRBJ2-7; the D gene could be TRBD1 or TRBD2 (5 bases each). CDR1 is LNHDA, CDR2 SQIVND, per germline (reference sequence). The CDR3 contains 15 residues. V gave up 5 bases and J gave up 7 bases, with 21 bases separating them. CDR3 DNA sequence: TGTGCCAGTAGTCCGGACTCCCTGGGGCCGCGGGAGCAGTACTTC. Protein sequence: CASSPDSLGPREQYF.

The rearrangement links TRBV11-2 to TRBJ2-5, with 16 bases lining up with TRBD2. Germline assignment: CDR1 SGHAT and CDR2 FQNNGV. V dropped 8 bases and J dropped 7; count of bases not matched to a gene: 10. The CDR3 extends over 16 amino acids. In DNA, the CDR3 is TGTGCCAGCGGGACTAGCGGGAGGGCGAGCTTCGGGACCCAGTACTTC. It is translated as CASGTSGRASFGTQYF.

This chain links TRBV6-5 with TRBJ2-7; D unclear. The CDR3 spans 15 residues. V was cut by 0 bases and J by 6 bases, with 15 bases left in between. Germline V gene data show CDR1 as MNHEY and CDR2 as SVGAGI. The CDR3 DNA is TGTGCCAGCAGTTACTCTACGACGACCTACTTCGAGCAGTACTTC. Its protein product is CASSYSTTTYFEQYF.

The chain links TRBV5-1 to TRBJ1-4; D gene ambiguous. V was cut by 4 bases and J by 0 bases, with 10 bases left in between. CDR3 length: 15 amino acids. Germline lookup yields CDR1 SGHRS and CDR2 YFSETQ. The CDR3 nucleotides read TGCGCCAGCAGCCACGACGGTACAACTAATGAAAAACTGTTTTTT. This encodes CASSHDGTTNEKLFF.

CDR3 DNA sequence: TGTGCCAGCAGCTCTCTCACAGGGGACTATGGCTACACCTTC. This codes for CASSSLTGDYGYTF. The chain recombines TRBV7-9 with TRBJ1-2; 7 nucleotides agree with TRBD1. The CDR3 loop spans 14 amino acids. Germline CDR1 reads SEHNR; CDR2 reads FQNEAQ (reference sequence). V lost 4 bases, J lost 3 bases, and 5 bases stayed unmatched.

The chain employs TRBV7-9 and TRBJ1-1; TRBD1 matches 9 bases. Germline CDR1 and CDR2: SEHNR and FQNEAQ (reference sequence). V was pared by 6 bases and J by 6 bases, with 5 bases of the junction left unmatched. This CDR3 has 13 amino acids. The CDR3 sequence: CASRGQGRSEAFF. DNA for the CDR3: TGTGCCAGCAGGGGACAGGGCAGGTCTGAAGCTTTCTTT.

The table lists this clone with a few counts. In DNA form, the CDR3 reads TGTGCCAGCAGCTTAGTGCGGGGAAGCACAGATACGCAGTATTTT. Translation gives CASSLVRGSTDTQYF. The J gene is TRBJ2-3, the V gene TRBV7-3; TRBD2 might be the D (6 bases). Per the germline V gene, CDR1 is SGHTA and CDR2 is FQGTGA. The CDR3 runs 15 residues. Trimming removed 2 bases at V and 0 bases at J, with 9 bases between.

The chain combines TRBV9 with TRBJ2-7; D might be TRBD1 (6 bases). CDR3 size: 15 residues. Germline V gives CDR1 SGDLS, CDR2 YYNGEE. The germline V and J ends were trimmed by 1 base and 6 bases, with 17 bases remaining between them. The CDR3 bases are TGTGCCAGCAGCGTATTTGCTACATCGACAGGCGAGCAGTACTTC. Its translation: CASSVFATSTGEQYF. Looking up the rest from reference TRBV9 and TRBJ2-7 gives the full variable domain: DSGVTQTPKHLITATGQRVTLRCSPRSGDLSVYWYQQSLDQGLQFLIQYYNGEERAKGNILERFSAQQFPDLHSELNLSSLELGDSALYFCASSVFATSTGEQYFGPGTRLTVT.

Written as DNA, the CDR3 is TGTGCCAGCAGGGCCCCTCCCCGACGACAGGACGAAAATGGCTACACCTTC. Translating gives CASRAPPRRQDENGYTF. The V and J genes are TRBV6-4 and TRBJ1-2, with D possibly TRBD1 on 6 matching bases. From germline, CDR1 is MRHNA and CDR2 SNTAGT. The CDR3 contains 17 residues. V gave up 6 bases and J gave up 6 bases, with 26 bases separating them.

This CDR3 reads CASSLPGRWDYGYTF. Written as DNA, the CDR3 is TGTGCCAGCAGCTTACCGGGACGGTGGGACTATGGCTACACCTTC. The rearrangement uses TRBV5-6 and TRBJ1-2; weak D call: TRBD1 (5 bases). The germline V and J ends were trimmed by 2 bases and 3 bases, with 14 bases remaining between them. There are 15 residues in the CDR3. Germline-derived CDR1 and CDR2 are SGHDT and YYEEEE.

This chain joins TRBV5-1 and TRBJ1-2; 7 nucleotides align to TRBD1. V lost 0 bases, J lost 5 bases, and 4 bases stayed unmatched. The CDR3 is made up of 14 amino acids. Germline CDR1 is SGHRS and CDR2 is YFSETQ. As DNA, the CDR3 is TGCGCCAGCAGCTTGGGACAGGGAATGTATGGCTACACCTTC. It translates to CASSLGQGMYGYTF.

The rearrangement links TRBV11-2 to TRBJ1-1, with TRBD1 as a possible D gene (5 bases). V lost 6 bases, J lost 0 bases, and 17 bases lay in between. The V gene's germline CDR1 is SGHAT and CDR2 FQNNGV. The CDR3 runs 16 residues. The CDR3 sequence is CASSSMGGSMNTEAFF. In DNA, the CDR3 is TGTGCCAGCAGTTCTATGGGGGGAAGTATGAACACTGAAGCTTTCTTT.

The rearrangement joins TRBV2 to TRBJ2-7; 7 bases fit TRBD1. The CDR3 sequence is 13 residues long. Germline V CDR1 and CDR2: SNHLY, FYNNEI. Trimming removed 11 bases from V and 0 bases from J; junction bases left unmatched: 7. This chain's CDR3 is CASRDSASYEQYF. CDR3 sequence (DNA): TGTGCCTCCCGGGACAGTGCCTCCTACGAGCAGTACTTC.

The CDR3 DNA is TGTGCCAGTTCGGAGTGGGGGGCCGGCAATCAGCCCCAGCATTTT. Its protein is CASSEWGAGNQPQHF. The chain recombines TRBV19 with TRBJ1-5; a weak D match, TRBD1 (6 bases). The germline gives CDR1 LNHDA, CDR2 SQIVND (reference sequence). The CDR3 runs to 15 residues. Trimming stripped 8 bases from V and 2 bases from J, with 16 bases between. Complete variable domain (other parts from reference TRBV19 and TRBJ1-5): DGGITQSPKYLFRKEGQNVTLSCEQNLNHDAMYWYRQDPGQGLRLIYYSQIVNDFQKGDIAEGYSVSREKKESFPLTVTSAQKNPTAFYLCASSEWGAGNQPQHFGDGTRLSIL.

The chain employs TRBV7-9 and TRBJ2-3; possibly TRBD2 for D (5 bases). With 7 bases removed from V and 6 bases from J, the gap between germline ends came to 14 bases. Germline V gene lookup returns CDR1 SEHNR and CDR2 FQNEAQ (reference sequence). This CDR3 is 13 amino acids long. CDR3 sequence reads: CASIQRGLDTQYF. The DNA of the CDR3 is TGTGCCAGCATCCAACGGGGTCTGGATACGCAGTATTTT.

The chain uses TRBV7-9 and TRBJ1-5; TRBD1 agrees at 9 bases. V gave up 5 bases and J gave up 6 bases; unmatched junction bases: 8. The CDR3 totals 15 residues. From germline, CDR1 is SEHNR and CDR2 FQNEAQ (reference sequence). The CDR3 sequence is CASSQTGGGAQPQHF. DNA of the CDR3: TGTGCCAGCAGCCAGACAGGGGGAGGGGCTCAGCCCCAGCATTTT.

CDR3 region: CASSPSPYEQYF. The DNA for the CDR3 is TGTGCCAGCAGCCCTAGTCCCTACGAGCAGTACTTC. This chain connects TRBV7-9 to TRBJ2-7, with D hard to call. The CDR3 sequence is 12 residues long. The germline V gene has CDR1 SEHNR and CDR2 FQNEAQ (reference sequence). V was trimmed by 5 bases and J by 2 bases, leaving 7 bases between them.